This is a list of T cell receptor beta chains from one sample in a study of metastatic and nonmetastatic thyroid tumors. TCRdb used MiXCR to call clones anew from the PCR reads. The sample has about 82,000 clones; around 12% are singletons. Sample: tumor tissue. The receptors here all came from a female donor with papillary thyroid cancer or a benign thyroid nodule (not recorded which). Some clones in this sample may be carry-over from other donors' samples. CDR3s include the opening cysteine and the closing phenylalanine or tryptophan. The D gene is left open where the match is weak. For some rows the clone size is stated as once, few or many, or as a class when expanded; others skip it.

d_gene: -
j_gene: TRBJ2-1
abundance: many
v_gene: TRBV10-1
CDR3nt: TGCGCCAGCAGTGAGTCCGGACGGGAACAGTTCTTC
CDR3aa: CASSESGREQFF

d_gene: TRBD1
j_gene: TRBJ2-1
abundance: once
v_gene: TRBV12-3/TRBV12-4
CDR3nt: TGTGCCAGCACCCCGGGACAGGTTCGGAGGTCCGGTCCCGATCAGTTCTTC
CDR3aa: CASTPGQVRRSGPDQFF

d_gene: TRBD1
j_gene: TRBJ2-1
abundance: many
v_gene: TRBV19
CDR3nt: TGTGCCACCCAGGGACAGGTTCTTAGTGAGCAGTTCTTC
CDR3aa: CATQGQVLSEQFF

d_gene: -
j_gene: TRBJ2-7
abundance: few
v_gene: TRBV7-9
CDR3nt: TGTGCCAGCATCCGGACATGGAGCTCCTACGAGCAGTACTTC
CDR3aa: CASIRTWSSYEQYF

d_gene: TRBD1
j_gene: TRBJ2-7
abundance: many
v_gene: TRBV11-2
CDR3nt: TGTGCCAGCAGCTTAGCTGGGGGACAGGGAGGCGAGCAGTACTTC
CDR3aa: CASSLAGGQGGEQYF

d_gene: -
j_gene: TRBJ2-1
abundance: many
v_gene: TRBV11-3
CDR3nt: TGTGCCAGCAGCCCAAGGGGCATGTCCTACAATGAGCAGTTCTTC
CDR3aa: CASSPRGMSYNEQFF

d_gene: -
j_gene: TRBJ1-1
abundance: many
v_gene: TRBV5-1
CDR3nt: TGCGCCAGCAGCTTGGGTATGAACACTGAAGCTTTCTTT
CDR3aa: CASSLGMNTEAFF

d_gene: -
j_gene: TRBJ2-1
abundance: many
v_gene: TRBV11-3
CDR3nt: TGTGCCAGCAGCTTAGACAGGGTCTTCAATGAGCAGTTCTTC
CDR3aa: CASSLDRVFNEQFF

d_gene: -
j_gene: TRBJ1-1
abundance: many
v_gene: TRBV7-9
CDR3nt: TGTGCCAGCAGCTTCAGAAGACCGAACACTGAAGCTTTCTTT
CDR3aa: CASSFRRPNTEAFF

d_gene: TRBD2
j_gene: TRBJ2-1
abundance: many
v_gene: TRBV3-1
CDR3nt: TGTGCCAGCAGCCAGCGGACTAGCCATGAGCAGTTCTTC
CDR3aa: CASSQRTSHEQFF

d_gene: -
j_gene: TRBJ2-1
abundance: many
v_gene: TRBV2
CDR3nt: TGTGCCAGCAGTGAAGAGGCAGGGGGCGGGGGTGAGCAGTTCTTC
CDR3aa: CASSEEAGGGGEQFF

d_gene: -
j_gene: TRBJ2-5
abundance: many
v_gene: TRBV29-1
CDR3nt: TGCAGCATTTCTCTATTAGAGACCCAGTACTTC
CDR3aa: CSISLLETQYF

d_gene: TRBD2
j_gene: TRBJ2-7
abundance: -
v_gene: TRBV7-6
CDR3nt: TGTGCCATCAGCCCCCGGACTAGCGGCAGGGCCTACGAGCAGTACTTC
CDR3aa: CAISPRTSGRAYEQYF

d_gene: TRBD1
j_gene: TRBJ1-2
abundance: many
v_gene: TRBV29-1
CDR3nt: TGCAGCGTCAACGACAGGGGTAATGTCTATGGCTACACCTTC
CDR3aa: CSVNDRGNVYGYTF

d_gene: TRBD1
j_gene: TRBJ2-6
abundance: many
v_gene: TRBV20-1
CDR3nt: TGCAGTGCTAGAGGGGACAGGACCTCTGGGGCCAACGTCCTGACTTTC
CDR3aa: CSARGDRTSGANVLTF

d_gene: -
j_gene: TRBJ2-1
abundance: many
v_gene: TRBV6-1
CDR3nt: TGTGCCAGCAGCCTTGTTCCGGGACAAGCCTACAATGAGCAGTTCTTC
CDR3aa: CASSLVPGQAYNEQFF

d_gene: -
j_gene: TRBJ1-6
abundance: many
v_gene: TRBV3-1
CDR3nt: TGTGCCAGCAGCCAAGGCCCGTACCATAATTCACCCCTCCACTTT
CDR3aa: CASSQGPYHNSPLHF

d_gene: -
j_gene: TRBJ2-3
abundance: many
v_gene: TRBV5-1
CDR3nt: TGCGCCAGCAGCTTAAACACAGATACGCAGTATTTT
CDR3aa: CASSLNTDTQYF

d_gene: -
j_gene: TRBJ2-3
abundance: -
v_gene: TRBV4-1
CDR3nt: TGCGCCAGCAGCCAAGAAGTCTCAGTGACAGATACGCAGTATTTT
CDR3aa: CASSQEVSVTDTQYF

d_gene: TRBD2
j_gene: TRBJ2-1
abundance: many
v_gene: TRBV20-1
CDR3nt: TGCAGTGCCTCGGGACTAGCGAACTACAATGAGCAGTTCTTC
CDR3aa: CSASGLANYNEQFF

d_gene: -
j_gene: TRBJ2-2
abundance: few
v_gene: TRBV2
CDR3nt: TGTGCCAGTCAACGGGTCCCCACCGGGGAGCTGTTTTTT
CDR3aa: CASQRVPTGELFF

d_gene: -
j_gene: TRBJ2-5
abundance: few
v_gene: TRBV12-5
CDR3nt: TGTGCTAGTGGTTTATCTGCTATTAAGACCCAGTACTTC
CDR3aa: CASGLSAIKTQYF

d_gene: TRBD2
j_gene: TRBJ2-3
abundance: many
v_gene: TRBV12-3/TRBV12-4
CDR3nt: TGTGCCAGCAGCCTGACAGCGGGAGGCACAGATACGCAGTATTTT
CDR3aa: CASSLTAGGTDTQYF